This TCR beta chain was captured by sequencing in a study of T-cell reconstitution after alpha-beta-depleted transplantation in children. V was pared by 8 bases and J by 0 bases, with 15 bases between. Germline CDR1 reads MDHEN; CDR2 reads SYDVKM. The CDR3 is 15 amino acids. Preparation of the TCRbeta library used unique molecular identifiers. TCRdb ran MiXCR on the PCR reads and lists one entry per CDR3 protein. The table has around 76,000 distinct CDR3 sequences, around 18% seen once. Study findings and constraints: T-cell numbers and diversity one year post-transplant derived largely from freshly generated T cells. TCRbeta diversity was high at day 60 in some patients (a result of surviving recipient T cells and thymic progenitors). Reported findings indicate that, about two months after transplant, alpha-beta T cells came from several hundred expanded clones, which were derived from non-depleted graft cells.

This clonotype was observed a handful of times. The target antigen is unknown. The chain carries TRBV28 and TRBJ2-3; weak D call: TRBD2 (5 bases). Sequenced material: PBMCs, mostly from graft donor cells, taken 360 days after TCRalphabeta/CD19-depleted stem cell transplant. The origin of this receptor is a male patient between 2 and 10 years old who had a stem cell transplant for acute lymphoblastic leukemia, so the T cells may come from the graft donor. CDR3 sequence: CASHARAPSTDTQYF. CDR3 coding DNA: TGTGCCAGCCACGCGCGGGCACCAAGCACAGATACGCAGTATTTT.